These 21 T cell receptor beta chains were sequenced from one sample in a study of cytomegalovirus exposure and HLA in healthy donors. The PCR contained 60 Vbeta and 13 Jbeta primers. The table came from immunoSEQ multiplex PCR; TCRdb's copy has only in-frame clones and leaves some out. The sample yields over 150,000 clones, around 68% seen once. The source material was PBMCs. Receptors originate from a man in his fifties or sixties in good health and CMV-seronegative.

This clone was recorded a few times. The rearrangement links TRBV20-1 to TRBJ1-1, with TRBD1 identical over 7 bases. This CDR3 spans 11 amino acids. Germline lookup yields CDR1 DFQATT and CDR2 SNEGSKA (reference sequence). Trimming at V came to 3 bases and at J to 11 bases, leaving 6 bases not matched to a gene. CDR3 region: CSASSTGHAFF. The CDR3 DNA follows: TGCAGTGCTAGTTCGACAGGGCACGCTTTCTTT.

The chain uses TRBV4-1 and TRBJ2-7; 8 bases are a match to TRBD1. The germline CDR1 and CDR2 sequences are MGHRA and YSYEKL. CDR3 length equals 14 residues. V was clipped by 1 base and J by 5 bases; unmatched bases: 4. This chain's CDR3 is CASSQAGQGNEQYF. The CDR3 region has the DNA TGCGCCAGCAGCCAAGCTGGACAGGGAAACGAGCAGTACTTC.

This chain connects TRBV19 to TRBJ2-2; 8 bases agree with TRBD2. With V trimmed by 6 bases and J by 1 base, 4 bases remained unmatched. This CDR3 region has 15 residues. Per germline, CDR1 LNHDA and CDR2 SQIVND (reference sequence). The CDR3 bases are TGTGCCAGTAGATTGAGCGGGGGGAACACCGGGGAGCTGTTTTTT. It encodes CASRLSGGNTGELFF.

The chain combines TRBV19 with TRBJ2-1; 7 bases are shared with TRBD2. Trimming cost V 7 bases and J 4 bases; bases outside gene matches: 16. The CDR3 runs to 17 residues. Germline CDR1 and CDR2: LNHDA and SQIVND (reference sequence). The CDR3 DNA reads as TGTGCCAGTACCCTCCTAGGTGACGGGCGGGGGTACAATGAGCAGTTCTTC. The encoded protein is CASTLLGDGRGYNEQFF.

This sequence joins TRBV4-2 and TRBJ2-5; tentative D call: TRBD2 (6 bases). Germline V CDR1 and CDR2: LGHNA, YNFKEQ. This CDR3 is 15 amino acids long. Trimming shortened V by 0 bases and J by 2 bases, and 10 bases separated the two germline ends. This CDR3 reads CASSQDGTPQETQYF. The CDR3 DNA follows: TGTGCCAGCAGCCAAGATGGGACTCCACAAGAGACCCAGTACTTC.

The sample holds one count of this clone. The chain joins TRBV5-1 to TRBJ2-7; a weak D match, TRBD1 (5 bases). V lost 0 bases to trimming and J lost 2 bases, with 21 bases between them. The CDR3 is made up of 18 amino acids. From germline, CDR1 is SGHRS and CDR2 YFSETQ. The CDR3 reads CASSLADHRKGLAYEQYF. In nucleotides, the CDR3 is TGCGCCAGCAGCTTGGCCGACCACAGGAAAGGGCTTGCCTACGAGCAGTACTTC.

J is TRBJ2-1 and V is TRBV6-1; D possibly corresponds to TRBD2 (6 bases). Trimming shortened V by 5 bases and J by 8 bases, and 13 bases separated the two germline ends. The germline V gene has CDR1 MNHNS and CDR2 SASEGT. CDR3 length: 13 amino acids. This chain's CDR3 is CASSSFWGDEQFF. The CDR3 DNA follows: TGTGCCAGCAGTTCCTTCTGGGGGGATGAGCAGTTCTTC.

This chain links TRBV19 with TRBJ1-5; no clear D. Germline values: CDR1 LNHDA, CDR2 SQIVND (reference sequence). V dropped 7 bases and J dropped 11 bases, with 21 bases sitting between them. CDR3 length: 14 residues. The CDR3 sequence is CASMGDTRPWAQHF. The CDR3 region has the DNA TGTGCCAGTATGGGAGATACAAGGCCTTGGGCCCAGCATTTT.

The gene calls are TRBV4-1 and TRBJ1-1; TRBD1 matches 7 bases. This CDR3 contains 14 residues. In germline, CDR1 is MGHRA, CDR2 YSYEKL. With V trimmed by 6 bases and J by 5 bases, 9 bases remained unmatched. CDR3 in amino acids: CASSTGEMRTEAFF. The DNA for the CDR3 is TGCGCCAGCAGTACAGGGGAGATGAGGACTGAAGCTTTCTTT.

The chain is built from TRBV4-1 and TRBJ1-5; a possible D gene is TRBD1 (6 bases). The CDR3 totals 17 residues. V was trimmed by 2 bases and J by 3 bases, leaving 17 bases between them. CDR1 MGHRA and CDR2 YSYEKL come from the germline V gene. CDR3 coding DNA: TGCGCCAGCAGCCAAATCGTTACAGGGAGAAACAATCAGCCCCAGCATTTT. Translating it yields CASSQIVTGRNNQPQHF.

This clone was counted a single time. This chain connects TRBV5-4 to TRBJ2-2, with 13 bases matching TRBD2. V lost 3 bases to trimming and J lost 5 bases; unmatched junction nucleotides: 1. The CDR3 runs 15 residues. Germline CDR1 reads SGHNT; CDR2 reads YYREEE (reference sequence). For the CDR3, the DNA is TGTGCCAGCAGCTCGGGACTAGCGGGGACCGGGGAGCTGTTTTTT. Its translation is CASSSGLAGTGELFF.

This CDR3 is CATLDRASYEQYF. CDR3 nucleotides: TGTGCCACCTTAGACAGGGCCTCCTACGAGCAGTACTTC. The rearrangement uses TRBV28 and TRBJ2-7; 7 nucleotides agree with TRBD1. CDR1 and CDR2 (germline): MDHEN, SYDVKM. The CDR3 contains 13 residues. Trimming cost V 10 bases and J 0 bases; bases outside gene matches: 6.

This clone came up a few times. The chain employs TRBV11-3 and TRBJ1-1; D is uncertain. CDR1 is SGHNT and CDR2 is YENEEA in the germline V gene. The CDR3 contains 12 residues. V shed 3 bases and J shed 3 bases, with 5 bases lying between them. The CDR3 is CASSLGDTEAFF. The CDR3, as DNA: TGTGCCAGCAGCTTGGGAGACACTGAAGCTTTCTTT.

The J gene is TRBJ2-7, the V gene TRBV14; the D is unclear. V was shortened by 1 base and J by 7 bases, with 8 bases between the two germline ends. This CDR3 spans 12 amino acids. Germline V CDR1 and CDR2: SGHDN, FVKESK. The CDR3 nucleotides are TGTGCCAGCAGCCAAGTCCCTTCGGAGCAGTACTTC. As protein: CASSQVPSEQYF.

This clone was detected once. The chain carries TRBV5-1 and TRBJ2-6; D gene uncertain. The V end lost 4 bases, the J end lost 6 bases, and 5 bases lay between the germline ends. The germline gives CDR1 SGHRS, CDR2 YFSETQ. This CDR3 comprises 12 residues. As DNA, the CDR3 is TGCGCCAGCAGCCGAGAGGCCAACGTCCTGACTTTC. Protein sequence: CASSREANVLTF.

The CDR3 region has the DNA TGTGCCAGCAGCTTAGGAGGGCGGAACACTGAAGCTTTCTTT. It codes for CASSLGGRNTEAFF. This chain joins TRBV11-3 and TRBJ1-1; D gene ambiguous. This CDR3 spans 14 amino acids. The V end was cut by 1 base, the J end by 1 base, with 7 bases between. Germline values: CDR1 SGHNT, CDR2 YENEEA. Variable domain in full (rest from reference TRBV11-3 and TRBJ1-1): EAGVVQSPRYKIIEKKQPVAFWCNPISGHNTLYWYLQNLGQGPELLIRYENEEAVDDSQLPKDRFSAERLKGVDSTLKIQPAELGDSAVYLCASSLGGRNTEAFFGQGTRLTVV.

V usage is TRBV5-6 and J usage is TRBJ1-4, with D perhaps TRBD1 (6 bases). This CDR3 has 16 amino acids. Germline CDR1 SGHDT, CDR2 YYEEEE. The V and J ends lost 4 bases and 6 bases respectively, with 19 bases between them. DNA for the CDR3: TGTGCCAGCAGCCCTTTCGACAGGTCGGCGGATGAAAAACTGTTTTTT. Translating gives CASSPFDRSADEKLFF.

The genes are TRBV6-6 and TRBJ2-7; 9 positions agree with TRBD1. Trimming removed 4 bases from V and 5 bases from J; junction bases left unmatched: 9. There are 15 residues in the CDR3. The germline CDR1 and CDR2 sequences are MNHNY and SVGAGI (reference sequence). Written as DNA, the CDR3 is TGTGCCAGCAGTTTGGGAGGACAGGGGAGGAACGAGCAGTACTTC. Translated: CASSLGGQGRNEQYF.

The chain has TRBV4-1 and TRBJ1-3; TRBD1 matches at 7 bases. The CDR3 covers 14 residues. The J segment lost 4 bases and the V segment lost 4 bases, leaving 4 bases of the junction unmatched. Germline lookup yields CDR1 MGHRA and CDR2 YSYEKL. The DNA for the CDR3 is TGCGCCAGCAGCCCGACAGGGTCCGGAAACACCATATATTTT. This gives the protein CASSPTGSGNTIYF.

V usage is TRBV6-1 and J usage is TRBJ2-7, with TRBD1 identical over 9 bases. CDR1 and CDR2 from the germline V gene are MNHNS and SASEGT. This CDR3 spans 14 amino acids. J gave up 1 base and V 6 bases, and 4 bases lay outside the gene matches. The CDR3 loop is CASRVTGGSYEQYF. CDR3 coding DNA: TGTGCCAGCAGAGTGACAGGGGGATCCTACGAGCAGTACTTC.

This clone was seen a few times. The gene calls are TRBV27 and TRBJ1-2; tentatively, D is TRBD1 (6 bases). The CDR3 loop spans 15 amino acids. Germline V gene lookup returns CDR1 MNHEY and CDR2 SMNVEV (reference sequence). V shed 6 bases and J shed 3 bases, with 17 bases lying between them. In nucleotides, the CDR3 is TGTGCCAGCAGCACACAAGGGGGGGGATACTATGGCTACACCTTC. Protein product: CASSTQGGGYYGYTF.